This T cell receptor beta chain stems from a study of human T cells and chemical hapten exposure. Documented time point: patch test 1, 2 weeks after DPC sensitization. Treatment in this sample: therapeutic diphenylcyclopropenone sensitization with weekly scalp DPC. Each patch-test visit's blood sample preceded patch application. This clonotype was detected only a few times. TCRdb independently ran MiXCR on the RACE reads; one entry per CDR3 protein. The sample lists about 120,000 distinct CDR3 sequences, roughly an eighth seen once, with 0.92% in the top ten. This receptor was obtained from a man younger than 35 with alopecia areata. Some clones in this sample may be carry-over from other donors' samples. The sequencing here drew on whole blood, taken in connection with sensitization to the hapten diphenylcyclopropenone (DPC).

The chain's CDR3 is CASSTGGGEEAEAFF. As DNA, the CDR3 is TGTGCCAGCAGCACGGGGGGTGGGGAAGAAGCTGAAGCTTTCTTT. The gene calls are TRBV5-4 and TRBJ1-1; D is possibly TRBD1 (5 bases). V gave up 4 bases and J gave up 6 bases, with 19 bases separating them. CDR1 is SGHNT and CDR2 is YYREEE in the germline V gene (reference sequence). The CDR3 is 15 residues long.